This is a list of T cell receptor beta chains from one sample in a study of spatial heterogeneity in lung cancer. Each CDR3 protein is one row after TCRdb ran MiXCR on the 5' RACE reads. The repertoire consists of 40,000 to 45,000 distinct CDR3 sequences, with 6.5% to 7% occurring once and the leading ten covering around 42%. Sequencing used PBMCs, obtained at surgery. These receptors all stem from a female donor with early-stage non-small cell lung cancer. Each CDR3 is given with its conserved first and last residue. A D gene is named only where the DNA matches it firmly. Rows may omit the clone size; those that give it use once, few, many or a size class.

TRBJ2-2 | NA | TRBV12-3/TRBV12-4 | NA | CASRQGGNTGELFF | TGTGCCAGCAGGCAAGGGGGGAACACCGGGGAGCTGTTTTTT
TRBJ1-2 | TRBD1 | TRBV4-3 | many | CASTFGDRVSGYTF | TGCGCCAGCACCTTCGGAGACAGGGTATCGGGCTACACCTTC
TRBJ1-2 | NA | TRBV24-1 | NA | CATRDGALGYTF | TGTGCCACCCGAGACGGAGCCTTAGGCTACACCTTC
TRBJ2-3 | NA | TRBV5-4 | NA | CASSLGTGARGDTQYF | TGTGCCAGCAGCTTGGGGACAGGCGCACGGGGGGATACGCAGTATTTT
TRBJ1-2 | NA | TRBV9 | few | CASSVQAGAGNYGYTF | TGTGCCAGCAGCGTACAGGCCGGCGCGGGGAACTATGGCTACACCTTC
TRBJ2-2 | TRBD1 | TRBV5-1 | many | CASNPRDRPTGELFF | TGCGCCAGTAACCCCCGGGACAGACCTACCGGGGAGCTGTTTTTT
TRBJ2-5 | TRBD2 | TRBV28 | many | CASNTRASGAIKETHF | TGTGCCAGCAACACTAGGGCTAGCGGGGCAATTAAAGAGACCCACTTC
TRBJ2-4 | NA | TRBV20-1 | few | CSADTLAKNIQYF | TGCAGTGCTGACACATTAGCCAAAAACATTCAGTACTTC
TRBJ1-4 | NA | TRBV20-1 | few | CSARAGSTNEKLFF | TGCAGTGCTAGGGCGGGGTCAACTAATGAAAAACTGTTTTTT
TRBJ2-2 | NA | TRBV20-1 | NA | CSAGSRFNTGELFF | TGCAGTGCAGGGTCCAGGTTTAACACCGGGGAGCTGTTTTTT
TRBJ2-7 | NA | TRBV5-1 | many | CASREQGSGEQYF | TGCGCCAGCAGGGAACAGGGTTCCGGCGAGCAGTACTTC
TRBJ2-5 | NA | TRBV12-3/TRBV12-4 | NA | CASSWGVPEETQYF | TGTGCCAGCAGTTGGGGGGTTCCGGAAGAGACCCAGTACTTC
TRBJ1-3 | NA | TRBV29-1 | NA | CSVIRGPPGNTIYF | TGCAGCGTAATTCGGGGCCCTCCTGGAAACACCATATATTTT
TRBJ2-1 | TRBD2 | TRBV6-6 | few | CASSLAGGPNEQFF | TGTGCCAGCAGTTTAGCGGGGGGGCCCAATGAGCAGTTCTTC